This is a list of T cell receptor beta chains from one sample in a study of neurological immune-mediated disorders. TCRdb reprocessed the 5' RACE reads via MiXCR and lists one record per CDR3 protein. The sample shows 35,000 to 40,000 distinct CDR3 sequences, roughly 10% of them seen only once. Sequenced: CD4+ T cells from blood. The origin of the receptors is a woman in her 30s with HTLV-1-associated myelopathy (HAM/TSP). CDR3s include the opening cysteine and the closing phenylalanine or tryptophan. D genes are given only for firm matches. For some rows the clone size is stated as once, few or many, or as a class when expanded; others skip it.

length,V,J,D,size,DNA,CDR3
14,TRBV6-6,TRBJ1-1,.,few,TGTGCCAGCAGTTATTCGGGTATAAACACTGAAGCTTTCTTT,CASSYSGINTEAFF
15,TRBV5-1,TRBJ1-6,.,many,TGCGCCAGCAGCCCGAGTGGACAAGATAATTCACCCCTCCACTTT,CASSPSGQDNSPLHF
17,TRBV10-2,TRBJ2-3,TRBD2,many,TGCGCCAGCAGTGCGGGGACGGGGGGAAAGAACACAGATACGCAGTATTTT,CASSAGTGGKNTDTQYF
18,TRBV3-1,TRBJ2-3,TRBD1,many,TGTGCCAGCAGCCCATTGATTCGGACAGGGGTCATCACAGATACGCAGTATTTT,CASSPLIRTGVITDTQYF
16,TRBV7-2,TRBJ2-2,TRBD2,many,TGTGCCAGCAGCTTACCGTCCGGGGGGGTCACCGGGGAGCTGTTTTTT,CASSLPSGGVTGELFF
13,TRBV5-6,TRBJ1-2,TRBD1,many,TGTGCCAGCAGCCTTAAGGGACAGGATGGCTACACCTTC,CASSLKGQDGYTF
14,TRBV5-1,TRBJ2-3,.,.,TGCGCCAGTCATTTGGGGCTAGGCACAGATACGCGATATTTT,CASHLGLGTDTRYF
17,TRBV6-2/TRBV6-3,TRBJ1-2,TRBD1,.,TGTGCCAGCAGGCCTGGGGGACAGGGGAGGACTAACTATGGCTACACCTTC,CASRPGGQGRTNYGYTF
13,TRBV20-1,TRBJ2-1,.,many,TGCAGTGCACGGGGCCCCGCTGGGAATGAGCAGTTCTTC,CSARGPAGNEQFF
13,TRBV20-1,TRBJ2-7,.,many,TGCAGTGCTCCTGCCGTAGCGTCAGGCGAGCAGTACTTC,CSAPAVASGEQYF
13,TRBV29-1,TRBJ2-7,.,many,TGCAGCGCCAGAACCGGGAGCTACTACGAGCAGTACTTC,CSARTGSYYEQYF
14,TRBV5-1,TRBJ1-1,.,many,TGCGCCAGCAGCTTATATCAGGGTAGGTCTGAAGCTTTCTTT,CASSLYQGRSEAFF
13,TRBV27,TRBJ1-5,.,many,TGTGCCAGCAGCCGGACACCCCGGGGGCCCCAGCATTTT,CASSRTPRGPQHF
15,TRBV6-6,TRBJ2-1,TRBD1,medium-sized,TGTGCCAGCAGCCACGGGACAGTGACCTACAATGAGCAGTTCTTC,CASSHGTVTYNEQFF
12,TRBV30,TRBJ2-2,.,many,TGTGCCTGGAATACGGACACCGGGGAGCTGTTTTTT,CAWNTDTGELFF
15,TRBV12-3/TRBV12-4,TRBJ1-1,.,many,TGTGCCAGCAGTTCAAGGACGGGAGGAAACACTGAAGCTTTCTTT,CASSSRTGGNTEAFF
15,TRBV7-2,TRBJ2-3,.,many,TGTGCCAGCAGCTCCCCGAAGGGCTCCACAGATACGCAGTATTTT,CASSSPKGSTDTQYF
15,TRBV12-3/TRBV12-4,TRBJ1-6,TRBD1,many,TGTGCCAGCAGTGTACGGGACAGTCCTAATTCACCCCTCCACTTT,CASSVRDSPNSPLHF
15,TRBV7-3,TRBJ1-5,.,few,TGTGCCAGCTTTTACGACAGTTTTAGCAATCAGCCCCAGCATTTT,CASFYDSFSNQPQHF
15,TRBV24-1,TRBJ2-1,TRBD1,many,TGTGCCACCAGTAAGTCCGGGACAGGGCTCAATGAGCAGTTCTTC,CATSKSGTGLNEQFF
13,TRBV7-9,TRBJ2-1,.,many,TGTGCCAGCAGCCTGGACCTGAGAAATGAGCAGTTCTTC,CASSLDLRNEQFF
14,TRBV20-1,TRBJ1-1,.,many,TGCAGTGCCCCCTTGCAGGGGCAAGGCACTGAAGCTTTCTTT,CSAPLQGQGTEAFF
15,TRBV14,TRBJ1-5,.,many,TGTGCCAGCAGCCATGGGGGTACGGACAATCAGCCCCAGCATTTT,CASSHGGTDNQPQHF
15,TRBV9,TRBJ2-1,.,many,TGTGCCAGCGGCCACGATGAGGTACCGTACAATGAGCAGTTCTTC,CASGHDEVPYNEQFF
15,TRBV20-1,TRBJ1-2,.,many,TGCAGTGCTAGAGACACTAGTCAGGGCGGGTATGGCTACACCTTC,CSARDTSQGGYGYTF
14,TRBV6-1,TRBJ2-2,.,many,TGTGCCAGCACCTACGAAACAGGGACCGGGGAGCTGTTTTTT,CASTYETGTGELFF
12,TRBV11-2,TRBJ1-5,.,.,TGTGCCAGCAGCTTAGCCGATCAGCCCCAGCATTTT,CASSLADQPQHF
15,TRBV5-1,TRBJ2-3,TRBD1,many,TGCGCCAGCAGCTTGACGGGACAGGGTGTGAATACGCAGTATTTT,CASSLTGQGVNTQYF
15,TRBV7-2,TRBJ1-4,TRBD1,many,TGTGCCAGCAGTGGCGCCGGGACAGGGATGGAAAAACTGTTTTTT,CASSGAGTGMEKLFF
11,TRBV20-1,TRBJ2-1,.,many,TGCAGTGCTAGCACCTTACAAGAGCAGTTCTTC,CSASTLQEQFF
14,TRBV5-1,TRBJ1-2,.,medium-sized,TGCGCCAGCAGCTTGGAACAGGCCCGCTATGGCTACACCTTC,CASSLEQARYGYTF
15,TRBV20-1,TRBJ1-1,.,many,TGCAGTGCTAGGCCCGTTCGGGGGCCGAACACTGAAGCTTTCTTT,CSARPVRGPNTEAFF
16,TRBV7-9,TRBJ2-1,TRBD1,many,TGTGCCAGCAGCTTACTAACTCTGGGACAGGCTCGGGAGCAGTTCTTC,CASSLLTLGQAREQFF
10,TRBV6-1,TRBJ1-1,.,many,TGTGCCAGCAGTGATACCGCGGCTTTCTTT,CASSDTAAFF
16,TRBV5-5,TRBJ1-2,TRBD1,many,TGTGCCAGCAGCAAAGGACAGGGGATATATGGATATGGCTACACCTTC,CASSKGQGIYGYGYTF
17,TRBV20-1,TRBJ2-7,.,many,TGCAGTGCTGCTCCACAGCCCGGGGCGAGGGTCTCCTACGAGCAGTACTTC,CSAAPQPGARVSYEQYF
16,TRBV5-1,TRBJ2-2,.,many,TGCGCCAGCAGCTTGTACGGGGGCGTCAACACCGGGGAGCTGTTTTTT,CASSLYGGVNTGELFF
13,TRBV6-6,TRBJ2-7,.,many,TGTGCCAGCAGTTACGACAGTACCTACGAGCAGTACTTC,CASSYDSTYEQYF
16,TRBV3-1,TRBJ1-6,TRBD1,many,TGTGCCAGCAGCCAAGCTTGGACAGGAAGGAATTCACCCCTCCACTTT,CASSQAWTGRNSPLHF
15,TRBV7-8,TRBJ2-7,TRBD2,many,TGTGCCAGCAGCCCGAAGACTAGCCGCAACTACGAGCAGTACTTC,CASSPKTSRNYEQYF
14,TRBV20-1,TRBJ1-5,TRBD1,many,TGCAGTGCTAGTAAGAGGGGGCGGGGTCAGCCCCAGCATTTT,CSASKRGRGQPQHF
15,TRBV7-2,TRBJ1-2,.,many,TGTGCCAGCAGTTACCCCAGTACCAGAGGAAACGGCTACACCTTC,CASSYPSTRGNGYTF
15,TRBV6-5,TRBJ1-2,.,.,TGTGGTACTAAGTCGGGGGCCGACGGCCGTTATGGCTACACCTTC,CGTKSGADGRYGYTF
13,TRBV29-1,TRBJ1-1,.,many,TGCAGCGTTGTTTACAGCATGAACACTGAAGCTTTCTTT,CSVVYSMNTEAFF
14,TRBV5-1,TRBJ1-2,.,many,TGCGCCAGCAGCTTGGGAGACAACAACTATGGCTACACCTTC,CASSLGDNNYGYTF
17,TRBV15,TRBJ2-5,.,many,TGTGCCACCAGCAGAGATATCCTGGCAGGCTGGGGTGTCACCCAGTACTTC,CATSRDILAGWGVTQYF
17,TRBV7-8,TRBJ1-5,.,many,TGTGCCAGCAGCTCCCGGGCCAAATATTATAGCAATCAGCCCCAGCATTTT,CASSSRAKYYSNQPQHF
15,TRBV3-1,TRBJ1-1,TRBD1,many,TGTGCCAGCAGCCGGGGACAGGGGGCGAGGACTGAAGCTTTCTTT,CASSRGQGARTEAFF
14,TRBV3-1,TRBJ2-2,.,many,TGTGCCAGCAGCCTAGGCAGATTCACCGGGGAGCTGTTTTTT,CASSLGRFTGELFF
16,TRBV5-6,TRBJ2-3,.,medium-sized,TGTGCCAGCAGCTCGACCGGGACGACCCGCACAGATACGCAGTATTTT,CASSSTGTTRTDTQYF
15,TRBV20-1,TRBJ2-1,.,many,TGCAGTGCTATTGGAAGGGCAGGGCGCAGTAATGAGCAGTTCTTC,CSAIGRAGRSNEQFF
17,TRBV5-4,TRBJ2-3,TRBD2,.,TGTGCCAGCAGCTTGAGGGTAGCGGGGGGGCAAGGAGATACGCAGTATTTT,CASSLRVAGGQGDTQYF
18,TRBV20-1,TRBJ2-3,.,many,TGCAGTGCTAGAGATCTGTTGGGAGGAAGCGGGGACAGCGATACGCAGTATTTT,CSARDLLGGSGDSDTQYF
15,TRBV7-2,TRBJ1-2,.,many,TGTGCCAGCAGCTTAGGAGCAGGGCAAAACTATGGCTACACCTTC,CASSLGAGQNYGYTF
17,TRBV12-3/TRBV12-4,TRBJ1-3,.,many,TGTGCCAGCAGTTTAGATGATTGGGGACTGACTGGAAACACCATATATTTT,CASSLDDWGLTGNTIYF
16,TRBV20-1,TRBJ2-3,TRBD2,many,TGCAGTGCTGACGCCGGGACTAGCGGGGGGTCGGATACGCAGTATTTT,CSADAGTSGGSDTQYF
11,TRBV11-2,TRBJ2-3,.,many,TGTGCCAGCAGCTTTTTTGATACGCAGTATTTT,CASSFFDTQYF
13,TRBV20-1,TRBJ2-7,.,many,TGCAGTGCTTTCGACCTAAAAACCTACGAGCAGTACTTC,CSAFDLKTYEQYF
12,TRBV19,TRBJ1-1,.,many,TGTGCCAGTAGTTATCTCCAATCTGAAGCTTTCTTT,CASSYLQSEAFF